Below, one T cell receptor (beta chain) is given with its context. The data derive from a study of cytomegalovirus exposure and HLA in healthy donors. Germline CDR1 and CDR2: SGHRS and YFSETQ. The V end was cut by 4 bases, the J end by 4 bases, with 17 bases between. The CDR3 runs to 15 residues. Primers included in the PCR were 60 Vbeta and 13 Jbeta primers. Data came from immunoSEQ multiplex PCR; TCRdb stores just in-frame clones and leaves some out. This table lists some 80,000 clones. The specimen was PBMCs. This sequence was found in a woman in her thirties in good health and CMV-seronegative. The chain joins TRBV5-1 to TRBJ1-2, with D possibly being TRBD1 (5 bases). The CDR3 here is CASSPQTEYGYGYTF. CDR3 DNA sequence: TGCGCCAGCAGCCCCCAGACAGAATATGGCTATGGCTACACCTTC.